These T cell receptor beta chains were read from a single sample in a study of blood T cells in healthy people across ages. TCRdb processed the 5' RACE reads anew with MiXCR; each CDR3 protein has one entry. The data hold some 640,000 distinct CDR3 sequences, with roughly 50% observed a single time. Sequenced material: blood. The source of these receptors is a woman aged 60 to 75 in good health. Both conserved end residues are part of each CDR3. Fields, in order: D gene, clone size, J gene, V gene, CDR3 protein, CDR3 DNA. The D gene is left open where the match is weak. Not every row has a clone size; where given, it reads once, few, many or a size class.

D: .; size: few; J: TRBJ2-5; V: TRBV29-1; CDR3: CSVEVPTGMETQYF; DNA: TGCAGCGTTGAAGTGCCGACGGGAATGGAGACCCAGTACTTC
D: .; size: few; J: TRBJ2-5; V: TRBV14; CDR3: CASSQVNGQETQYF; DNA: TGTGCCAGCAGCCAAGTAAATGGGCAAGAGACCCAGTACTTC
D: .; size: .; J: TRBJ2-7; V: TRBV29-1; CDR3: CSVGGVQDYSYNEQYF; DNA: TGCAGCGTTGGGGGAGTTCAGGACTACTCCTACAATGAGCAGTACTTC
D: .; size: once; J: TRBJ2-6; V: TRBV6-2/TRBV6-3; CDR3: CASSLILSGANVLTF; DNA: TGTGCCAGCAGTTTAATTCTTTCTGGGGCCAACGTCCTGACTTTC
D: .; size: many; J: TRBJ2-7; V: TRBV28; CDR3: CASSRPGVTYEQYF; DNA: TGTGCCAGCAGTCGTCCGGGGGTGACCTACGAGCAGTACTTC
D: TRBD1; size: .; J: TRBJ2-3; V: TRBV11-2; CDR3: CASSGQLTDTQYF; DNA: TGTGCCAGCTCGGGACAGCTCACAGATACGCAGTATTTT
D: .; size: .; J: TRBJ1-4; V: TRBV13; CDR3: CASSFGGFGEKLFF; DNA: TGTGCCAGCAGCTTCGGGGGATTCGGTGAAAAACTGTTTTTT
D: TRBD1; size: .; J: TRBJ2-3; V: TRBV20-1; CDR3: CSATDRVDTQYF; DNA: TGCAGTGCTACTGACAGGGTGGATACGCAGTATTTT
D: TRBD2; size: many; J: TRBJ2-7; V: TRBV25-1; CDR3: CASSEGRGFGSYEQYF; DNA: TGTGCCAGCAGTGAAGGGCGGGGGTTCGGCTCCTACGAGCAGTACTTC
D: .; size: .; J: TRBJ1-1; V: TRBV14; CDR3: CASSQETGHTEAFF; DNA: TGTGCCAGCAGCCAAGAGACAGGTCACACTGAAGCTTTCTTT
D: .; size: .; J: TRBJ2-7; V: TRBV7-9; CDR3: CASSSKTPPYEQYF; DNA: TGTGCCAGCAGCTCAAAGACACCCCCCTACGAGCAGTACTTC
D: .; size: .; J: TRBJ2-2; V: TRBV7-2; CDR3: CASSFWVTGELFF; DNA: TGTGCCAGCAGCTTTTGGGTCACCGGGGAGCTGTTTTTT
D: .; size: few; J: TRBJ2-5; V: TRBV6-1; CDR3: CASNRTPQETQYF; DNA: TGTGCCAGCAACAGGACTCCACAAGAGACCCAGTACTTC
D: .; size: .; J: TRBJ2-3; V: TRBV6-5; CDR3: CASSYAGADTQYF; DNA: TGTGCCAGCAGTTACGCCGGGGCAGATACGCAGTATTTT
D: .; size: few; J: TRBJ1-2; V: TRBV29-1; CDR3: CSVHREANYGYTF; DNA: TGCAGCGTGCACAGGGAGGCTAACTATGGCTACACCTTC